This T cell receptor (beta chain) came from a study of T cell responses to AZD1222 COVID-19 vaccine. Whole-study context: Second doses that came at about 4 or about 12 weeks were put together. The study's findings and limits: Two AZD1222 doses significantly raised spike-specific TCR breadth and depth over controls. Most donors were white British and more were female, and clonal diversity was possibly underestimated.

Trimming removed 3 bases at V and 4 bases at J, with 3 bases between. This CDR3 is 11 amino acids long. TCRdb's table, derived via immunoSEQ multiplex PCR, lists solely in-frame clones and lacks some. The table includes some 170,000 clones, roughly 91% detected once. To note about this clone: Its antigen is still unknown.

The clonotype was recovered from an adult in good health. This sequence joins TRBV12-3 or TRBV12-4 and TRBJ1-1, with D unclear. The sequenced sample was peripheral blood, obtained on day 0 of AZD1222 vaccination. CDR3 region: CASSFATEAFF. For the CDR3, the DNA is TGTGCCAGCAGTTTCGCCACTGAAGCTTTCTTT.